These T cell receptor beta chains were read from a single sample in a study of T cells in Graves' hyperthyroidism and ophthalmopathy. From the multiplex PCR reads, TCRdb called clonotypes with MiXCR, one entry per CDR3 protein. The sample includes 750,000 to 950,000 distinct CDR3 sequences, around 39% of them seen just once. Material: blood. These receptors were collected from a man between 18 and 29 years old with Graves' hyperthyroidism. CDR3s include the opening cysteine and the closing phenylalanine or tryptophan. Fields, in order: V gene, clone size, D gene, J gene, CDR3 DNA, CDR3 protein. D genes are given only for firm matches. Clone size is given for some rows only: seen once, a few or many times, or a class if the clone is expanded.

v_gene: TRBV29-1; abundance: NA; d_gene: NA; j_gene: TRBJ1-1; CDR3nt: TGCAGCGTTGAAGGGGACCGGGCCAGCAGTTTATCACAGAACACTGAAGCTTTCTTT; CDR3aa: CSVEGDRASSLSQNTEAFF
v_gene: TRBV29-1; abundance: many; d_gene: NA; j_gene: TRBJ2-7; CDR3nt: TGCAGCGTTGTGGGTTTCCACGAGCAGTACTTC; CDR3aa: CSVVGFHEQYF
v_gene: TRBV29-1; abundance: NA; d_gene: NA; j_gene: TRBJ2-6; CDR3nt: TGCAGCGTTCCCTCTGACGGGGCCAACGTCCTGACTTTC; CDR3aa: CSVPSDGANVLTF
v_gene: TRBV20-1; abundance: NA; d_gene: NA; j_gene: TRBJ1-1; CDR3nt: TGCAGTGCTAAGCCAGGGCGTAGCACTGAAGCTTTCTTT; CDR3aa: CSAKPGRSTEAFF
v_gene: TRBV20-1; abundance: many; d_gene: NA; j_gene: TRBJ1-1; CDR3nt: TGCAGTGTTGCCTGGGATCCCGACGGGACTGAAGCTTTCTTT; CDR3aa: CSVAWDPDGTEAFF
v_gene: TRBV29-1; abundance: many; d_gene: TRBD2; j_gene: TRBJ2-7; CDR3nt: TGCAGCGTTGAGACTAGCGGGGATCTTCGGGAGCAGTACTTC; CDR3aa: CSVETSGDLREQYF
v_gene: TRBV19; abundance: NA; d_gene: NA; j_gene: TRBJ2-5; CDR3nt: TGTGCCAGTAGTCCCCCGATGGCAGGAGAGACCCAGTACTTC; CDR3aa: CASSPPMAGETQYF
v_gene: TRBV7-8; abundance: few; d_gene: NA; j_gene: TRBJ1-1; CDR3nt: TGTGCCAGCAGCTTAGAGGGTTGGGGGGCGGGCACTGAAGCTTTCTTT; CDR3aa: CASSLEGWGAGTEAFF
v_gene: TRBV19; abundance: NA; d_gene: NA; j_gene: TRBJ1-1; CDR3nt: TGTGCCAGTAGTTTGCCCGGGACACGGAATGGCTACACTGAAGCTTTCTTT; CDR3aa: CASSLPGTRNGYTEAFF
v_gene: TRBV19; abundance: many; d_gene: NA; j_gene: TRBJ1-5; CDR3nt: TGTGCCAGTAGTTCGACAGACAGATATAGCAATCAGCCCCAGCATTTT; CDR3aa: CASSSTDRYSNQPQHF
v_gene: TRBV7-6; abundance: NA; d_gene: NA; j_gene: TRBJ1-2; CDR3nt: TGTGCCAGCAGCTTAGAGGGACACATACTCTATGGCTACACCTTC; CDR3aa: CASSLEGHILYGYTF
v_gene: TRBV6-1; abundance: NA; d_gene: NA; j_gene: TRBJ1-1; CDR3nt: TGTGCCAGCGGAGAGCTCCGCGATTACCCTGAAGCTTTCTTT; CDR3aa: CASGELRDYPEAFF
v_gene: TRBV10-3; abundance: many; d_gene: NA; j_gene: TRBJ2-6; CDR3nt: TGTGCCACCAACTCGGGGTTTGGGGCCAACGTCCTGACTTTC; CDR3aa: CATNSGFGANVLTF
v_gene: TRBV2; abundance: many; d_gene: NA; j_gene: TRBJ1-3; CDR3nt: TGTGCCAGCATCACCGGCTCTGGAAACACCATATATTTT; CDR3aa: CASITGSGNTIYF
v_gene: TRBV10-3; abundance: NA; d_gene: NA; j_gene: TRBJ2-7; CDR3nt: TGTGCCAGCACCCCCGGGGTCCCCTCCGAGCAGTACTTC; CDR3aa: CASTPGVPSEQYF
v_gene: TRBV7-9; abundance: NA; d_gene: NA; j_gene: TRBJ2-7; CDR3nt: TGTGCCAGCAGCTTTGAGGACCGGGGCGAGCAGTACTTC; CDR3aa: CASSFEDRGEQYF
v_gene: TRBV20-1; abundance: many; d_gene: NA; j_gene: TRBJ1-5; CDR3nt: TGCAGTGCTCTAACAGTGGACGGACAGCCCCAGCATTTT; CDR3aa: CSALTVDGQPQHF
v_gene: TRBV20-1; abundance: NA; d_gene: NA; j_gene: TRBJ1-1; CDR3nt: TGCAGTGCTAGAGAAGGTCGGACGGAAGTGACTGAAGCTTTCTTT; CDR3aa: CSAREGRTEVTEAFF
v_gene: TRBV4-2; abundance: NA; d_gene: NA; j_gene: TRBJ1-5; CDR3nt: TGTGCCAGCAGTTCCCTCTCCTCACAGGGAGCGGGTCAGCCCCAGCATTTT; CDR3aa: CASSSLSSQGAGQPQHF
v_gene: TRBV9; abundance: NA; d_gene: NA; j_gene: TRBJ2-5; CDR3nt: TGTGCCAGCAGCGTAGTTGGCGGGGAGCACCAAGAGACCCAGTACTTC; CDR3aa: CASSVVGGEHQETQYF
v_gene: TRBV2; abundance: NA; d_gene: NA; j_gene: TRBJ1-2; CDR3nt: TGTGCCAGCCACGCGTCAGGGGAGAGCTACACCTTC; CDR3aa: CASHASGESYTF
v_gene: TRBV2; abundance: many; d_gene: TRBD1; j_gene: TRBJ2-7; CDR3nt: TGTGCCAGCCGGGACAGCCACTACGAGCAGTACTTC; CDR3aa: CASRDSHYEQYF
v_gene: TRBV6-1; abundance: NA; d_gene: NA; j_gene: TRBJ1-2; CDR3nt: TGTGCCAGCAGTGAAGCAAACGGAAACTATGGCTACACCTTC; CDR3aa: CASSEANGNYGYTF
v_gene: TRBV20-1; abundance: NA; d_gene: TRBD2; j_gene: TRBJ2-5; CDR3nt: TGCAGTGCTAGCTTCAGCGGGGGCCTCCAAGAGACCCAGTACTTC; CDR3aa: CSASFSGGLQETQYF
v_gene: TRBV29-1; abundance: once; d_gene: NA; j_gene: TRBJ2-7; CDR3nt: TGCAGCGTTGATCGGGACGGAGCTTACGAGCAGTACTTC; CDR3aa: CSVDRDGAYEQYF
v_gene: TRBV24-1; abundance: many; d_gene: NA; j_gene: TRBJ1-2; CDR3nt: TGTGCCACCAGTGATTCGGACTCCCCCTATGGCTACACCTTC; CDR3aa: CATSDSDSPYGYTF
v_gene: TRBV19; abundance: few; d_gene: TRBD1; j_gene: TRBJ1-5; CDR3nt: TGTGCCAGTAGTAGGGACAGGGTAAAGAATCAGCCCCAGCATTTT; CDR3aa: CASSRDRVKNQPQHF
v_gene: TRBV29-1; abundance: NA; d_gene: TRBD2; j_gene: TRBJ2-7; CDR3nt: TGCAGCGTCGCCACCGGGAGGGCTGAGCAGTACTTC; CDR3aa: CSVATGRAEQYF
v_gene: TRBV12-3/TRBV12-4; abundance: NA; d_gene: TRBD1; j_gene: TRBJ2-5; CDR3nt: TGTGCCAGCATCCCCCGCCCGGGACAGGGAGAGACCCAGTACTTC; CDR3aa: CASIPRPGQGETQYF
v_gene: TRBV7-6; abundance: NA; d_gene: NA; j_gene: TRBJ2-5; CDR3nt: TGTGCCAGCAGCTCCCCCAAGGCGGGGAGACTAATGACCCAGTACTTC; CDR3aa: CASSSPKAGRLMTQYF
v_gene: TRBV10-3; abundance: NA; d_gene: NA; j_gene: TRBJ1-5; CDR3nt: TGTGCCACGGGGCTGACGGGTCAGCCCCAGCATTTT; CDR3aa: CATGLTGQPQHF
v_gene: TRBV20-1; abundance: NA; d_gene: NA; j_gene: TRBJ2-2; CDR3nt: TGCAGTGCTAGAGCGGGCGGGGAGCTGTTTTTT; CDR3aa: CSARAGGELFF
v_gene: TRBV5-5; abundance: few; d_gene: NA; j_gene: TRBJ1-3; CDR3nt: TGTGCCAGCAGCGGGGACGGCGGAAACACCATATATTTT; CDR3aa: CASSGDGGNTIYF
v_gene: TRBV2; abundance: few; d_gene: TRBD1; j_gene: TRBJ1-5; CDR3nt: TGTGCCAGCAGTCTAACAGGGGGCCTTCATCAGCCCCAGCATTTT; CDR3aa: CASSLTGGLHQPQHF
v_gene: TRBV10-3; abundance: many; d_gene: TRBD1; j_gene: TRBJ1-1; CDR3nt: TGTGCCATCAGTGACGCGGCACAGGGGGAGGTGGCTTTCTTT; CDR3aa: CAISDAAQGEVAFF
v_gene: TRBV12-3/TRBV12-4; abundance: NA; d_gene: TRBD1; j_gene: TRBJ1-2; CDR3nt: TGTGCCAGCAGTCCCCTGGCAGGGGGCAACTATGGCTACACCTTC; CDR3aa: CASSPLAGGNYGYTF